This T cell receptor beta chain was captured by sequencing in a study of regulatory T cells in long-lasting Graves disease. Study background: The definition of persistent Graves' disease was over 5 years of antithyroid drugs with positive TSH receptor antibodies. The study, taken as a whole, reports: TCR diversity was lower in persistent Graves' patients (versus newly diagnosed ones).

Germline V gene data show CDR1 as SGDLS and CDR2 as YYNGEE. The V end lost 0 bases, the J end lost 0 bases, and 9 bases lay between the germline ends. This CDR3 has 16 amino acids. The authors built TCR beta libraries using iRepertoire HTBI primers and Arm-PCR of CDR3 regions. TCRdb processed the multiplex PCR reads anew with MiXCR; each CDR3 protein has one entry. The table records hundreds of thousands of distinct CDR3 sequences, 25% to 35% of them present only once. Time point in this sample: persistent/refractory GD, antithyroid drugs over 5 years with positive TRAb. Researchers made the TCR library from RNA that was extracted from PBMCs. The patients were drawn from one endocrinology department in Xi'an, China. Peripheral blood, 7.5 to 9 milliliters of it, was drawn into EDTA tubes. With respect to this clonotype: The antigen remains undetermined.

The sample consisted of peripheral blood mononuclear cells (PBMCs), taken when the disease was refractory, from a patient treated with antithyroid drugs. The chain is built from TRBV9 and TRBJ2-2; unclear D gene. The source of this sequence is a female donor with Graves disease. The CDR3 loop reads CASSVGVSANTGELFF. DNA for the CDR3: TGTGCCAGCAGCGTAGGCGTCAGCGCGAACACCGGGGAGCTGTTTTTT.